This paragraph reports one TCR beta chain. Germline loops: CDR1 MDHEN, CDR2 SYDVKM. This CDR3 has 16 residues. J gave up 0 bases and V 5 bases, and 4 bases lay outside the gene matches. This sample was included in a study of blood T cell repertoires in COVID-19. Turning to the study itself: The United States, Italy and Spain provided the acute and convalescent COVID-19 samples. PBMCs, B-cell-depleted T cells, or T cells were the source of the cDNA or gDNA that made up the material.

Seattle patients were enrolled while actively infected and followed longitudinally. Original processing methods: Reference gene primer amplification gave nucleated cell count estimates. Assay used: immunoSEQ multiplex PCR; TCRdb lists only in-frame clones, some missing. V and J calls and clone size are copied from that table; D and trimming were computed from the DNA. The data show about 64,000 clones, over 75% seen once. This sequence joins TRBV28 and TRBJ2-3; 11 positions agree with TRBD2. The material sequenced was peripheral blood. This TCR was sampled from a woman aged 60-75 years with COVID-19, enrolled during active disease. CDR3 nucleotide sequence: TGTGCCAGCAGTCCGTGGACTAGCGGGAGCACAGATACGCAGTATTTT. Its protein is CASSPWTSGSTDTQYF.